The clone carrying this T cell receptor (beta chain) was seen more than once but under ten times. Its antigen is not known. The same CDR3 can be traced to other DNA sequences in this sample. Assay used: immunoSEQ multiplex PCR; TCRdb lists only in-frame clones, some missing. The sample lists over 75,000 clones, over 75% occurring once. Trimming stripped 0 bases from V and 7 bases from J, with 13 bases between. Germline V CDR1 and CDR2: LGHNA, YSLEER. The CDR3 spans 15 residues. This entry belongs to a study of OX40 agonist ivuxolimab in advanced cancers. As for the study in general: Every 2 weeks, patients received ivuxolimab intravenously, dosed at 0.01 to 10 mg/kg. Three patients showed partial responses: one hepatocellular carcinoma and two cutaneous melanoma cases. The dose-escalation cohort was approximately 80% male, with a mean age of 60 years, ranging about 23 to 79. General study results and limits: Nonresponders, in some cases, also had low normalized T-cell clonal expansion.

This material consisted of CD4+ or CD8+ T cells sorted from blood, taken in a trial of the OX40 agonist ivuxolimab. The gene calls are TRBV4-3 and TRBJ1-5; D ambiguous. The clonotype comes from an adult with an advanced solid tumor such as melanoma, head and neck, liver or kidney cancer. CDR3 in amino acids: CASSQDRGVWQPQHF. In DNA, the CDR3 is TGCGCCAGCAGCCAAGATCGCGGGGTTTGGCAGCCCCAGCATTTT.